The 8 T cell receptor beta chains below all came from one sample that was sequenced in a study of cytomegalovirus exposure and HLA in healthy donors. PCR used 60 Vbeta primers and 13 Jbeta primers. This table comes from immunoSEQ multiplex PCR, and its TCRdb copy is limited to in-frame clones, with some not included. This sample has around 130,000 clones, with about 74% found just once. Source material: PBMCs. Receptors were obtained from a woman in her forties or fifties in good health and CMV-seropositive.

CDR3 in DNA: TGTGCCATCAGGACTAGCGGGGGCACCAGCACAGATACGCAGTATTTT. This sequence encodes CAIRTSGGTSTDTQYF. This sequence joins TRBV10-3 and TRBJ2-3; TRBD2 aligns across 12 bases. Per the germline V gene, CDR1 is ENHRY and CDR2 is SYGVKD. The CDR3 spans 16 residues. The V gene end was trimmed by 6 bases and the J gene end by 0 bases; junction bases not matched to a gene: 4.

The CDR3 protein is CASSVVGVGEDFF. The CDR3 DNA sequence: TGTGCCAGCAGCGTCGTAGGGGTAGGGGAGGATTTCTTT. The V call is TRBV9, the J call TRBJ1-1, with a tentative D call TRBD1 (5 bases). This CDR3 has 13 amino acids. V was shortened by 2 bases and J by 13 bases, with 18 bases between the two germline ends. Germline V gene lookup returns CDR1 SGDLS and CDR2 YYNGEE.

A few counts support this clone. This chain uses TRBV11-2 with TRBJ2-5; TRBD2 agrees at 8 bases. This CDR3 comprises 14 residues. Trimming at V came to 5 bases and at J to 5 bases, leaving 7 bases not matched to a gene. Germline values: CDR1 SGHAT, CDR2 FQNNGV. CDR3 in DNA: TGTGCCAGCAGCCCGGGGGGGTGGGAGGAGACCCAGTACTTC. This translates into CASSPGGWEETQYF.

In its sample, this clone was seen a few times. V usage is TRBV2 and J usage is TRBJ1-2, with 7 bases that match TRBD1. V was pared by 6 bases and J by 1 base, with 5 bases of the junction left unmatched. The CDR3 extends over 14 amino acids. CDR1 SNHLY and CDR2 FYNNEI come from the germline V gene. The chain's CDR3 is CASRGQSNNYGYTF. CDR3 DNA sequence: TGTGCCAGCAGGGGACAGTCTAATAACTATGGCTACACCTTC.

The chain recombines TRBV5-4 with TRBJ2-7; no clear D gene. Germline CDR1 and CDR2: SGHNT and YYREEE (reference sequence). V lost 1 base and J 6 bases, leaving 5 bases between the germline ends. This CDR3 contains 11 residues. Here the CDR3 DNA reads TGTGCCAGCAGCTTGTACAGCGAGCAGTACTTC. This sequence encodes CASSLYSEQYF. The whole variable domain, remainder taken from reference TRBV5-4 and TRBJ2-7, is ETGVTQSPTHLIKTRGQQVTLRCSSQSGHNTVSWYQQALGQGPQFIFQYYREEENGRGNFPPRFSGLQFPNYSSELNVNALELDDSALYLCASSLYSEQYFGPGTRLTVT.

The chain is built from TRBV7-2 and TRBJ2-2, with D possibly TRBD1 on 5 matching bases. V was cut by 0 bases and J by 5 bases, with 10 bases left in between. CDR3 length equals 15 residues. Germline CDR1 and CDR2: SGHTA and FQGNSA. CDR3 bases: TGTGCCAGCAGCTTAGCTACGGCAGGGACCGGGGAGCTGTTTTTT. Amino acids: CASSLATAGTGELFF.

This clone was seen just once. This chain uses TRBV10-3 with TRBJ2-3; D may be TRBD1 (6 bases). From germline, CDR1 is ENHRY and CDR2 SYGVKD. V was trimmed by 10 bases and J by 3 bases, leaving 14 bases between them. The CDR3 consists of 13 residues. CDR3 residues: CATNPTGTDTQYF. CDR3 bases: TGTGCCACCAACCCCACAGGGACAGATACGCAGTATTTT.

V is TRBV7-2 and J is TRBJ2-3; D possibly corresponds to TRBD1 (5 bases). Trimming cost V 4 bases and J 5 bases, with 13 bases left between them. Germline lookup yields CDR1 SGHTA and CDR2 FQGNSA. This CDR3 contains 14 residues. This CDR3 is CASSWRRAEDTQYF. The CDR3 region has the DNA TGTGCCAGCAGCTGGCGCAGGGCGGAAGATACGCAGTATTTT.